Below, 28 T cell receptor beta chains from the same sample are listed, as sequenced in a study of T cell responses to AZD1222 COVID-19 vaccine (TCRdb year 2021). Libraries were built with the immunoSEQ multiplex PCR assay. Imported from immuneACCESS, the table was reduced by TCRdb to in-frame sequences with V and J called. These copies leave out some clones; in studies compared against another copy, an unresolved V gene accounts for under half, and the cause of the remainder is not known. The sample records 52,000 or so clones, more than 80% of which are singletons. Around 20% of the sample goes to the ten largest clones. In light of the paper, this sample's time point label describes: baseline before first vaccination. Sample treatment or condition, as interpreted from the label and publication: meningococcal conjugate vaccine given as trial control. The sample here was peripheral blood, taken on day 0 of MenACWY control vaccination. The receptors derive from an adult in good health.

The chain is built from TRBV5-1 and TRBJ2-1, with unresolved D. Trimming removed 4 bases at V and 4 bases at J, with 6 bases between. The CDR3 is 12 amino acids. Per germline, CDR1 SGHRS and CDR2 YFSETQ. Written as DNA, the CDR3 is TGCGCCAGCAGCGCAGAATACAATGAGCAGTTCTTC. It specifies CASSAEYNEQFF.

This rearrangement joins TRBV5-1 to TRBJ1-6; 9 bases agree with TRBD1. Trimming cost V 3 bases and J 12 bases; bases outside gene matches: 4. The CDR3 consists of 13 residues. The germline V gene encodes CDR1 SGHRS and CDR2 YFSETQ. CDR3 nucleotide sequence: TGCGCCAGCAGCTGGGACAGGGATAAACCCCTCCACTTT. It encodes CASSWDRDKPLHF.

The chain links TRBV18 to TRBJ2-5, with D possibly matching TRBD1 (5 bases). Germline V gives CDR1 KGHSH, CDR2 LQKENI. This CDR3 is built from 14 residues. The V end lost 2 bases, the J end lost 5 bases, and 12 bases lay between the germline ends. The CDR3 DNA is TGTGCCAGCTCACCATTGAGGCAGGGTGAGACCCAGTACTTC. Its protein product is CASSPLRQGETQYF.

The chain employs TRBV7-9 and TRBJ1-1, with D perhaps matching TRBD1 (5 bases). The CDR3 consists of 15 residues. V lost 4 bases to trimming and J lost 1 base, with 13 bases between them. Per germline, CDR1 SEHNR and CDR2 FQNEAQ (reference sequence). For the CDR3, the DNA is TGTGCCAGCAGCTCAAGCTCAGACAGGAACACTGAAGCTTTCTTT. This gives the protein CASSSSSDRNTEAFF.

J is TRBJ1-1 and V is TRBV4-1, with D unclear. The germline CDR1 and CDR2 sequences are MGHRA and YSYEKL. CDR3 length: 12 residues. The V end was cut by 1 base, the J end by 11 bases, with 11 bases between. The CDR3 loop reads CASSQVGGSAFF. CDR3 DNA sequence: TGCGCCAGCAGCCAAGTGGGAGGGAGCGCTTTCTTT.

This clone was found once. The chain uses TRBV6-2 or TRBV6-3 and TRBJ1-1; D remains ambiguous. Trimming pared 2 bases from V and 1 base from J, leaving 8 bases between. This CDR3 contains 14 residues. CDR1 and CDR2 from the germline V gene are MNHEY and SVGEGT. The CDR3 region has the DNA TGTGCCAGCAGTTACCGGACCGCGAACACTGAAGCTTTCTTT. This gives the protein CASSYRTANTEAFF.

The V call is TRBV7-3, the J call TRBJ2-7; D is unclear. Looked up from germline, CDR1 is SGHTA and CDR2 is FQGTGA. This CDR3 is built from 15 residues. Trimming pared 2 bases from V and 6 bases from J, leaving 17 bases between. The CDR3 region is CASSLVADGLSEQYF. CDR3 in DNA: TGTGCCAGCAGCTTAGTTGCAGACGGTCTGAGCGAGCAGTACTTC.

This sequence joins TRBV29-1 and TRBJ2-3; D unclear. The CDR3 runs to 12 residues. The V and J ends lost 1 base and 0 bases respectively, with 2 bases between them. CDR1 and CDR2 from the germline V gene are SQVTM and ANQGSEA. CDR3 region: CSVEGSTDTQYF. CDR3 nucleotides: TGCAGCGTTGAAGGCAGCACAGATACGCAGTATTTT.

The CDR3 loop is CASSTGLPSGNTIYF. As DNA, the CDR3 is TGCGCCAGCAGCACAGGGCTCCCCTCTGGAAACACCATATATTTT. The genes are TRBV4-3 and TRBJ1-3, with D possibly matching TRBD1 (6 bases). V was clipped by 5 bases and J by 0 bases, with 11 bases between them. The germline V gene has CDR1 LGHNA and CDR2 YSLEER. The CDR3 contains 15 residues.

In regard to this clone: At one boundary the junction diverges from the germline segment, which might be a read error. V gene TRBV4-3 combines with J gene TRBJ1-6; 7 nucleotides match TRBD1. The CDR3 is 13 amino acids. Per the germline V gene, CDR1 is LGHNA and CDR2 is YSLEER. CDR3: CASSQDRAGTELF. The CDR3 bases are TGCGCCAGCAGCCAAGATAGGGCAGGGACAGAACTCTTT.

CDR3 coding DNA: TGTGCCAGCAGCTCCGGCCTGGGGCTAGCGGTATACGAGCAGTACTTC. Protein: CASSSGLGLAVYEQYF. This rearrangement joins TRBV7-9 to TRBJ2-7; 7 positions match TRBD2. V shed 4 bases and J 4 bases; nucleotides not matched to a gene: 13. CDR3 length: 16 amino acids. Germline assignment: CDR1 SEHNR and CDR2 FQNEAQ (reference sequence).

The chain employs TRBV7-2 and TRBJ1-1; D not resolved. The V gene lost 4 bases and the J gene lost 0 bases, with 6 bases spanning the gap. Germline assignment: CDR1 SGHTA and CDR2 FQGNSA. This CDR3 has 13 amino acids. This CDR3 is CASSSGVNTEAFF. The CDR3, as DNA: TGTGCCAGCAGCTCCGGGGTGAACACTGAAGCTTTCTTT.

The rearrangement uses TRBV9 and TRBJ2-1; the match to TRBD2 covers 9 bases. In germline, CDR1 is SGDLS, CDR2 YYNGEE. V trimming: 3 bases; J trimming: 9 bases; junction bases outside the gene matches: 10. The CDR3 consists of 15 residues. This chain's CDR3 is CASSGPSGINGEQFF. The CDR3 DNA sequence: TGTGCCAGCAGCGGACCTAGCGGGATCAACGGTGAGCAGTTCTTC.

This chain connects TRBV5-1 to TRBJ2-7, with D unresolved. The germline V gene encodes CDR1 SGHRS and CDR2 YFSETQ. The CDR3 consists of 12 residues. The V end was cut by 0 bases, the J end by 3 bases, with 4 bases between. CDR3: CASSLEGYEQYF. CDR3 nucleotide sequence: TGCGCCAGCAGCTTGGAGGGCTACGAGCAGTACTTC.

The chain links TRBV9 to TRBJ2-7; D remains ambiguous. Trimming pared 0 bases from V and 5 bases from J, leaving 15 bases between. The CDR3 spans 15 residues. Germline loops: CDR1 SGDLS, CDR2 YYNGEE. CDR3: CASSVEDTGVHEQYF. Here the CDR3 DNA reads TGTGCCAGCAGCGTAGAAGATACTGGTGTGCACGAGCAGTACTTC. Full variable domain (outside the CDR3, taken from reference TRBV9 and TRBJ2-7): DSGVTQTPKHLITATGQRVTLRCSPRSGDLSVYWYQQSLDQGLQFLIQYYNGEERAKGNILERFSAQQFPDLHSELNLSSLELGDSALYFCASSVEDTGVHEQYFGPGTRLTVT.

This clone showed up just once. V is TRBV4-1 and J is TRBJ1-4; 11 bases are shared with TRBD1. Germline-derived CDR1 and CDR2 are MGHRA and YSYEKL. Trimming took 5 bases from V and 6 from J; bases not matched to a gene: 5. The CDR3 has 15 amino acids. CDR3 sequence (DNA): TGCGCCAGCAGCAGACCGGGACAGGGGGATGAAAAACTGTTTTTT. Amino acids: CASSRPGQGDEKLFF.

This clone appeared once. The chain joins TRBV6-6 to TRBJ2-7; D gene unclear. Germline-derived CDR1 and CDR2 are MNHNY and SVGAGI (reference sequence). Trimming left V 0 bases short and J 5 bases short, with 8 bases between. The CDR3 runs to 13 residues. Here the CDR3 reads CASSYSIINEQYF. In DNA, the CDR3 is TGTGCCAGCAGTTACTCCATAATTAACGAGCAGTACTTC.

This chain joins TRBV30 and TRBJ2-2, with TRBD2 identical over 7 bases. V gave up 0 bases and J gave up 4 bases; unmatched junction bases: 2. CDR1 and CDR2 (germline): GTSNPN, SVGIG (reference sequence). The CDR3 is 14 amino acids. For the CDR3, the DNA is TGTGCCTGGAGTGTTGCGGGGGTCACCGGGGAGCTGTTTTTT. Its protein product is CAWSVAGVTGELFF.

The chain employs TRBV6-2 or TRBV6-3 and TRBJ2-1; 7 nucleotides align to TRBD2. The CDR3 has 16 residues. J lost 4 bases, V lost 3 bases, and 9 bases had no gene match. The germline gives CDR1 MNHEY, CDR2 SVGEGT. CDR3 sequence (DNA): TGTGCCAGCAGTTATATGGCGCTAGCGGAGTACAATGAGCAGTTCTTC. Protein sequence: CASSYMALAEYNEQFF.

This clone was recorded a few times. The chain has TRBV4-2 and TRBJ2-6, with D hard to call. Germline CDR1 and CDR2: LGHNA and YNFKEQ. The CDR3 totals 16 residues. The V end was cut by 0 bases, the J end by 0 bases, with 6 bases between. In DNA form, the CDR3 reads TGTGCCAGCAGCCAAGATCTAAACTCTGGGGCCAACGTCCTGACTTTC. It yields the protein CASSQDLNSGANVLTF.

This chain joins TRBV29-1 and TRBJ2-1; D possibly matches TRBD1 or TRBD2 (5 bases each). The CDR3 consists of 14 residues. V was cut by 7 bases and J by 5 bases, with 18 bases left in between. CDR1 is SQVTM and CDR2 is ANQGSEA in the germline V gene. The CDR3 sequence: CSASGSQGNNEQFF. CDR3 DNA sequence: TGCAGCGCCTCGGGGAGCCAGGGAAACAATGAGCAGTTCTTC.

The chain uses TRBV23-1 and TRBJ2-1; TRBD2 aligns across 13 bases. TRBV23-1 is an ORF, with its function uncertain. The CDR3 covers 18 residues. V shed 0 bases, J shed 4 bases, and the junction held 6 bases outside the gene matches. The CDR3 coding sequence is TGCGCCAGCAGTCAATCCTGGACTAGCGGGAGTTCATACAATGAGCAGTTCTTC. Amino acids: CASSQSWTSGSSYNEQFF.

The V and J genes are TRBV7-9 and TRBJ1-3; TRBD1 is a possible D gene (5 bases). Trimming took off 5 bases at V and 2 bases at J, with 19 bases between the two ends. Looked up from germline, CDR1 is SEHNR and CDR2 is FQNEAQ (reference sequence). This CDR3 is 17 amino acids long. The CDR3 spells CASSASPGRGPGNTIYF. CDR3 in DNA: TGTGCCAGCAGCGCGAGTCCCGGTAGGGGACCTGGAAACACCATATATTTT.

V gene TRBV7-2 combines with J gene TRBJ2-2, with 8 bases identical to TRBD2. CDR1 is SGHTA, CDR2 FQGNSA, per germline. The junction had 4 bases not matched to a gene; V was cut back by 2 bases and J by 5 bases. The CDR3 extends over 15 amino acids. CDR3 loop: CASSLYASGTGELFF. CDR3 nucleotide sequence: TGTGCCAGCAGCTTATATGCTAGCGGGACCGGGGAGCTGTTTTTT.

The chain recombines TRBV9 with TRBJ1-6, with D maybe TRBD1 (5 bases). The CDR3 has 14 residues. The ends were cut back, 3 bases at V and 13 bases at J, with 17 bases in the middle. Germline values: CDR1 SGDLS, CDR2 YYNGEE. CDR3 amino acids: CASSGGTSFTPLHF. CDR3 DNA sequence: TGTGCCAGCAGCGGCGGGACGTCATTTACCCCCCTCCACTTT.

V usage is TRBV24-1 and J usage is TRBJ2-1; D remains ambiguous. V lost 3 bases to trimming and J lost 3 bases, with 5 bases between them. Looked up from germline, CDR1 is KGHDR and CDR2 is SFDVKD. The CDR3 loop spans 13 amino acids. CDR3 in DNA: TGTGCCACCAGTGATCCGTTCTACAATGAGCAGTTCTTC. It is translated as CATSDPFYNEQFF.

This chain connects TRBV13 to TRBJ1-6; 9 bases are shared with TRBD1. V trimming: 3 bases; J trimming: 13 bases; junction bases outside the gene matches: 13. There are 16 residues in the CDR3. The germline CDR1 and CDR2 sequences are PRHDT and FYEKMQ (reference sequence). The DNA of the CDR3 is TGTGCCAGCAGCTTCACCGGGGGACAGGGAGGACTTCCCCTCCACTTT. It translates to CASSFTGGQGGLPLHF.

There are a few counts of this clone. This rearrangement joins TRBV19 to TRBJ2-7; D call uncertain. V was pared by 3 bases and J by 3 bases, with 12 bases between. CDR3 length equals 14 residues. From germline, CDR1 is LNHDA and CDR2 SQIVND (reference sequence). The CDR3 protein is CASSIEDGIYEQYF. The CDR3 nucleotides read TGTGCCAGTAGTATTGAGGACGGAATCTACGAGCAGTACTTC.